The T cell receptor beta chain described here comes from a study of shared clonotypes between healthy human individuals. Per germline, CDR1 MNHEY and CDR2 SMNVEV (reference sequence). Trimming shortened V by 0 bases and J by 3 bases, and 11 bases separated the two germline ends. The CDR3 extends over 15 amino acids. Terminally differentiated effector memory CD45RA+ cells were left out of the naive CD8 fraction, which was CD45RO-negative and positively selected for CCR7. In the original analysis: There were no quality scores in the junction-only immunoSEQ sequences, so filtering differed. Measured with immunoSEQ multiplex PCR; TCRdb has only the in-frame clones, and not every one. That table furnishes V, J and clone size, whereas the DNA furnished D and trimming. The sample has about 2 million clones, about 95% seen once.

The chain joins TRBV27 to TRBJ1-1; D possibly corresponds to TRBD1 (5 bases). This sequence was found in a young man in good health. The sample consisted of naive CD8+ T cells sorted from blood. The CDR3 DNA reads TGTGCCAGCAGTTTATCTAGCGCGGGGGACACTGAAGCTTTCTTT. The encoded protein is CASSLSSAGDTEAFF.